A selection of T cell receptor beta chains follows, all from one sample in a study of sequential checkpoint blockade in melanoma. Some clones are missing from TCRdb's copy, which holds only in-frame ones; the method was immunoSEQ multiplex PCR. The repertoire consists of 6,000 or so clones, with roughly half occurring once and the leading ten covering 25% to 30%. Source: CD8+ T cells sorted from blood (inferred from file names), taken from a patient given nivolumab and ipilimumab in sequence. These TCRs come from a human patient with melanoma. Some clones in this sample may be carry-over from other donors' samples. Both conserved end residues are part of each CDR3.

>TRBV7-9|TRBJ1-2
CASSLASAQLNYGYTF
>TRBV9|TRBJ2-7
CASSVLEGGDEQYF
>TRBV7-9|TRBJ2-7
CASSLGRGQSGAYEQYF
>TRBV9|TRBJ1-1
CASSPRDSPTEAFF
>TRBV7-6|TRBJ2-7
CASSTGTSGGNYEQYF
>TRBV11-2|TRBJ2-7
CASSLGSGGSGEQYF
>TRBV7-9|TRBJ1-2
CASSNPEEGQASLNYGYTF
>TRBV28|TRBJ1-2
CASSLLLGAGYGYTF
>TRBV15|TRBJ2-7
CATSEDSSYEQYF
>TRBV6-6|TRBJ2-7
CASSDWTGEAYEQYF
>TRBV4-1|TRBJ1-3
CASSQSLGNTIYF
>TRBV28|TRBJ1-3
CASSAASTISTIYF
>TRBV5-6|TRBJ1-6
CATNRGLSPLHF
>TRBV6-5|TRBJ1-2
CASSSGTEGYGYTF
>TRBV4-3|TRBJ1-5
CASSQTRDVGQPQHF
>TRBV9|TRBJ2-2
CASSVGLSGELFF
>TRBV11-2|TRBJ1-2
CASSHGQGIVANYGYTF
>TRBV9|TRBJ2-7
CASSAGGASSYEQYF
>TRBV6-6|TRBJ1-1
CASSSKGTALNTEAFF
>TRBV5-6|TRBJ1-2
CASSSGHLGGYGYTF
>TRBV2|TRBJ2-7
CASSLIVSGGYDEQYF
>TRBV6-6|TRBJ1-1
CASRDDRSVKTEAFF
>TRBV7-7|TRBJ2-7
CASSYFSTSGGYEQYF
>TRBV23-1|TRBJ2-7
CASSQSGTGGDEQYF
>TRBV6-1|TRBJ1-5
CASSEAQQGGQPQHF
>TRBV6-1|TRBJ2-7
CASSVNRDHEQYF
>TRBV27|TRBJ1-2
CASKAWGVKANYGYTF
>TRBV9|TRBJ2-7
CASSPDRVEQYF
>TRBV4-1|TRBJ1-3
CASSQDSRGSGNTIYF
>TRBV14|TRBJ2-7
CASSHRGLSLIYEQYF
>TRBV2|TRBJ2-7
CASNGGEDYEQYF
>TRBV25-1|TRBJ1-2
CASSEFGAGYTF
>TRBV9|TRBJ2-7
CASSVGQGNYEQYF
>TRBV7-9|TRBJ1-2
CASSHWDRAYGYTF
>TRBV11-2|TRBJ2-7
CASSLGTGASYEQYF
>TRBV4-3|TRBJ2-7
CASSQQRGINYEQYF
>TRBV6-6|TRBJ2-7
CASSNSAWYEQYF
>TRBV6-1|TRBJ2-7
CASLNWGSTYEQYF
>TRBV5-8|TRBJ1-1
CASSLRGNEAFF
>TRBV30|TRBJ1-4
CAWSEGATNEKLFF
>TRBV27|TRBJ1-3
CASSSGLYSGNTIYF
>TRBV2|TRBJ2-7
CASSHQTETYEQYF
>TRBV7-2|TRBJ1-5
CASSLAVGSSNQPQHF
>TRBV15|TRBJ1-6
CATGRTGNNSPLHF
>TRBV6-5|TRBJ1-2
CASSPGLNYGYTF
>TRBV2|TRBJ2-7
CASSEGRISYEQYF
>TRBV2|TRBJ2-7
CASTHPQGAEQYF
>TRBV7-8|TRBJ1-4
CASSLILREKLFF